This T cell receptor beta chain was identified in a study of blood T cell repertoires in COVID-19. Study in general: Sources were T cells, B-cell-depleted T cells, or PBMCs; the material itself was cDNA or gDNA.

This table comes from immunoSEQ multiplex PCR, and its TCRdb copy is limited to in-frame clones, with some not included. This table has fewer than 300,000 clones, 84% appearing once. The V gene's germline CDR1 is SGHTA and CDR2 FQGNSA. Trimming removed 4 bases from V and 6 bases from J; junction bases left unmatched: 11. This CDR3 region has 15 residues. The TCR originated in a human donor in a cohort sampled during active COVID-19. This sequence joins TRBV7-2 and TRBJ2-7; TRBD1 agrees at 8 bases. Material: peripheral blood. The DNA for the CDR3 is TGTGCCAGCAGCTCCAGCGACAGGGGCCGGGGCGAGCAGTACTTC. Translating gives CASSSSDRGRGEQYF.